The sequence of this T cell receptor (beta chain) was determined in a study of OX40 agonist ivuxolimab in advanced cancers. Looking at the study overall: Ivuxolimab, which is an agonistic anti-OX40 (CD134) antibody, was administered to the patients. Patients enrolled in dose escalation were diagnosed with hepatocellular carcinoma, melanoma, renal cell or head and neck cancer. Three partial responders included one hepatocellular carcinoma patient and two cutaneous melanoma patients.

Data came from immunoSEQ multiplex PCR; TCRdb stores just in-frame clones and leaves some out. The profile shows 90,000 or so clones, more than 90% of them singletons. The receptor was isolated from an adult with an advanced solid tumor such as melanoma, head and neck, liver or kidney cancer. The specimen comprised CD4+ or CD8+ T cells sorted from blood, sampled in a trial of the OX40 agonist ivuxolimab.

DNA for the CDR3: TGCGCCAGCAGCTTGATCACTATGGAGGCCGGGGAGCTGTTTTTT. This gives the protein CASSLITMEAGELFF. V and J are TRBV5-1 and TRBJ2-2; possibly TRBD2 for D (5 bases). The V end was cut by 1 base, the J end by 6 bases, with 13 bases between. Germline CDR1 SGHRS, CDR2 YFSETQ. CDR3 length: 15 amino acids.